Below, 26 T cell receptor beta chains from the same sample are listed, as sequenced in a study of blood T cell repertoires in COVID-19. Clones were sequenced by immunoSEQ multiplex PCR, and TCRdb holds only the in-frame ones, with some missing. Counted here are roughly 150,000 clones, approximately 80% occurring once; the ten biggest clones make up 5.2%. Material: PBMCs or T cells enriched from blood (not recorded which). Receptor source: a man aged 65-85 years who had been exposed to COVID-19.

The CDR3 bases are TGTGCCAGTAAGACCGCCGGCCGGGCAGATACGCAGTATTTT. It codes for CASKTAGRADTQYF. V and J are TRBV19 and TRBJ2-3; no clear D. The germline V and J ends were trimmed by 7 bases and 4 bases, with 15 bases remaining between them. The germline V gene has CDR1 LNHDA and CDR2 SQIVND (reference sequence). This CDR3 comprises 14 residues.

V and J are TRBV5-1 and TRBJ1-1, with D possibly TRBD1 on 5 matching bases. V lost 3 bases and J 4 bases, leaving 10 bases between the germline ends. CDR1 is SGHRS, CDR2 YFSETQ, per germline. The CDR3 loop spans 13 amino acids. CDR3 bases: TGCGCCAGCAGCTCAGGGAAGGGCACTGAAGCTTTCTTT. It is translated as CASSSGKGTEAFF.

The chain combines TRBV20-1 with TRBJ2-7; D perhaps matches TRBD1 (5 bases). The CDR3 is made up of 12 amino acids. Germline-derived CDR1 and CDR2 are DFQATT and SNEGSKA (reference sequence). Trimming left V 3 bases short and J 2 bases short, with 8 bases between. The CDR3 sequence is CSASSGPYEQYF. As DNA, the CDR3 is TGCAGTGCTAGTTCAGGGCCCTACGAGCAGTACTTC.

This rearrangement joins TRBV7-2 to TRBJ2-3; 11 nucleotides align to TRBD2. The CDR3 is 18 amino acids. CDR1 is SGHTA, CDR2 FQGNSA, per germline. Unmatched junction bases numbered 15, after V lost 5 bases and J lost 5 bases. In DNA form, the CDR3 reads TGTGCCAGCAGCACCGACCCTTTAGCGGGAGGGCGGGAAGATACGCAGTATTTT. Translation: CASSTDPLAGGREDTQYF.

The chain has TRBV12-5 and TRBJ1-1, with D possibly being TRBD1 (5 bases). This CDR3 spans 18 amino acids. V was shortened by 2 bases and J by 0 bases, with 19 bases between the two germline ends. Germline assignment: CDR1 LGHNT and CDR2 FRNRAP. CDR3 in DNA: TGTGCTAGTGGTTTGAAAGTCGAGGCGGGACCCATGAACACTGAAGCTTTCTTT. Residues: CASGLKVEAGPMNTEAFF. The variable domain in full, completed from reference TRBV12-5 and TRBJ1-1, reads DARVTQTPRHKVTEMGQEVTMRCQPILGHNTVFWYRQTMMQGLELLAYFRNRAPLDDSGMPKDRFSAEMPDATLATLKIQPSEPRDSAVYFCASGLKVEAGPMNTEAFFGQGTRLTVV.

The genes are TRBV19 and TRBJ2-5; 11 nucleotides line up with TRBD2. The trim removed 5 bases at V and 2 bases at J, leaving 19 bases unmatched. The CDR3 contains 20 residues. Germline V lookup: CDR1 LNHDA, CDR2 SQIVND (reference sequence). CDR3 bases: TGTGCCAGTAGTGTGAAAGCGCCGGGACTAGCGGCTCGTTCTCAAGAGACCCAGTACTTC. It specifies CASSVKAPGLAARSQETQYF.

This sequence joins TRBV27 and TRBJ2-7; D unclear. Trimming removed 2 bases from V and 2 bases from J, with 16 bases in between. This CDR3 comprises 16 residues. The germline V gene encodes CDR1 MNHEY and CDR2 SMNVEV (reference sequence). In DNA form, the CDR3 reads TGTGCCAGCAGTTTAGAAGGCGGTCGAATCACCTACGAGCAGTACTTC. Encoded protein: CASSLEGGRITYEQYF.

V and J are TRBV27 and TRBJ2-1, with D possibly TRBD1 on 6 matching bases. CDR3 length equals 14 residues. The germline V and J ends were trimmed by 8 bases and 0 bases, with 11 bases remaining between them. CDR1 MNHEY and CDR2 SMNVEV come from the germline V gene (reference sequence). As DNA, the CDR3 is TGTGCCAGCCACCGAGGGGGCTCCTACAATGAGCAGTTCTTC. It is translated as CASHRGGSYNEQFF.

This clone was seen only a few times. The rearrangement joins TRBV10-2 to TRBJ1-2; D perhaps matches TRBD1 (5 bases). The CDR3 is made up of 13 amino acids. The ends were cut back, 4 bases at V and 4 bases at J, with 10 bases in the middle. Germline V CDR1 and CDR2: WSHSY, SAAADI. The CDR3 is CASSGGGGYGYTF. DNA for the CDR3: TGCGCCAGCAGTGGTGGGGGAGGCTATGGCTACACCTTC.

The V call is TRBV7-9, the J call TRBJ2-7; 9 nucleotides line up with TRBD1. The V and J ends lost 4 bases and 5 bases, in that order; junction bases with no gene match: 9. This CDR3 is 15 amino acids long. CDR1 and CDR2 (germline): SEHNR, FQNEAQ (reference sequence). The CDR3 DNA reads as TGTGCCAGCAGCTCAAGTGGGACAGGGCGGAACGAGCAGTACTTC. This sequence encodes CASSSSGTGRNEQYF.

This clone was recorded only once. The chain employs TRBV29-1 and TRBJ2-7; D possibly corresponds to TRBD2 (5 bases). V lost 7 bases and J 0 bases, leaving 13 bases between the germline ends. The CDR3 extends over 13 amino acids. The V gene's germline CDR1 is SQVTM and CDR2 ANQGSEA. DNA of the CDR3: TGCAGCGCTCTCCGAGACTACTCCTACGAGCAGTACTTC. Its protein is CSALRDYSYEQYF.

This chain links TRBV6-5 with TRBJ1-1; D unresolved. Trimming removed 7 bases from V and 7 bases from J, with 16 bases in between. Germline loops: CDR1 MNHEY, CDR2 SVGAGI. The CDR3 loop spans 13 amino acids. The DNA of the CDR3 is TGTGCCAGCAAATCCCAGCAGCGACTTGAAGCTTTCTTT. Protein sequence: CASKSQQRLEAFF.

This chain joins TRBV6-2 or TRBV6-3 and TRBJ2-7; unclear D gene. Trimming took off 4 bases at V and 4 bases at J, with 8 bases between the two ends. Looked up from germline, CDR1 is MNHEY and CDR2 is SVGEGT. The CDR3 extends over 12 amino acids. CDR3 DNA sequence: TGTGCCAGCAGTTTTACCGGTTACGAGCAGTACTTC. This gives the protein CASSFTGYEQYF.

This clone was seen a single time. The chain links TRBV6-4 to TRBJ2-1; D perhaps matches TRBD2 (5 bases). The V gene lost 5 bases and the J gene lost 5 bases, with 13 bases spanning the gap. The germline CDR1 and CDR2 sequences are MRHNA and SNTAGT. The CDR3 has 14 amino acids. In DNA, the CDR3 is TGTGCCAGCAGTTCGAGGGCAAATAACAATGAGCAGTTCTTC. Residues: CASSSRANNNEQFF.

The chain recombines TRBV29-1 with TRBJ2-5; TRBD2 aligns across 10 bases. V was clipped by 5 bases and J by 3 bases; unmatched bases: 12. This CDR3 region has 16 residues. CDR1 and CDR2 from the germline V gene are SQVTM and ANQGSEA. For the CDR3, the DNA is TGCAGCGTTCCCCTGGGGGTCCTAGCGGGAGAAGAGACCCAGTACTTC. Translating gives CSVPLGVLAGEETQYF.

The J gene is TRBJ1-1, the V gene TRBV3-1 (or the pseudogene TRBV3-2); tentative D call: TRBD1 (5 bases). The CDR3 sequence is 15 residues long. V lost 0 bases and J 1 base, leaving 9 bases between the germline ends. CDR1 and CDR2 from the germline V gene are LGHDT and YNNKEL (reference sequence). The CDR3 coding sequence is TGTGCCAGCAGCCAAGACCGAAGGGGGAACACTGAAGCTTTCTTT. Translating gives CASSQDRRGNTEAFF.

V is TRBV7-2 and J is TRBJ2-3; a possible D gene is TRBD1 (6 bases). This CDR3 contains 16 residues. The V end was cut by 2 bases, the J end by 0 bases, with 12 bases between. Germline V gene sequence: CDR1 SGHTA, CDR2 FQGNSA. CDR3: CASSLTWTVSTDTQYF. CDR3 in DNA: TGTGCCAGCAGCTTAACCTGGACAGTGAGCACAGATACGCAGTATTTT. Full variable domain (missing parts from reference TRBV7-2 and TRBJ2-3): GAGVSQSPSNKVTEKGKDVELRCDPISGHTALYWYRQSLGQGLEFLIYFQGNSAPDKSGLPSDRFSAERTGGSVSTLTIQRTQQEDSAVYLCASSLTWTVSTDTQYFGPGTRLTVL.

The chain carries TRBV4-3 and TRBJ2-3, with D unclear. The CDR3 length is 17 residues. Germline CDR1 LGHNA, CDR2 YSLEER. The V and J ends lost 5 bases and 3 bases respectively, with 21 bases between them. The CDR3 sequence: CASSFTDWRGFTDTQYF. The CDR3 bases are TGCGCCAGCAGCTTCACTGACTGGAGAGGTTTTACAGATACGCAGTATTTT.

The chain carries TRBV5-4 and TRBJ1-4; TRBD1 is a possible D gene (5 bases). From germline, CDR1 is SGHNT and CDR2 YYREEE (reference sequence). Trimming stripped 4 bases from V and 4 bases from J, with 14 bases between. The CDR3 sequence is 15 residues long. The CDR3 nucleotides read TGTGCCAGCAGCCGGACGCAGGGAAGTAATGAAAAACTGTTTTTT. It translates to CASSRTQGSNEKLFF.

The V gene is TRBV3-1 (or the pseudogene TRBV3-2), the J gene TRBJ1-5; a weak D match, TRBD1 (5 bases). The CDR3 has 15 residues. From germline, CDR1 is LGHDT and CDR2 YNNKEL (reference sequence). The V and J ends lost 4 bases and 6 bases respectively, with 16 bases between them. CDR3 in DNA: TGTGCCAGCAGCCCCTGGAGCGGGGGAGGTCAGCCCCAGCATTTT. It specifies CASSPWSGGGQPQHF.

V and J are TRBV7-9 and TRBJ1-6; tentative D call: TRBD1 (5 bases). The CDR3 is 14 residues long. In germline, CDR1 is SEHNR, CDR2 FQNEAQ (reference sequence). The V end was cut by 4 bases, the J end by 8 bases, with 12 bases between. CDR3 sequence: CASSSAGGDSPLHF. The CDR3 bases are TGTGCCAGCAGCTCTGCGGGGGGAGATTCACCCCTCCACTTT.

CDR3: CASRRRDIGGRSSYEQYF. CDR3 DNA: TGTGCCAGCAGGCGACGGGACATTGGGGGTCGTAGCTCCTACGAGCAGTACTTC. This chain connects TRBV28 to TRBJ2-7, with D tentatively TRBD1 (6 bases). CDR3 size: 18 residues. V dropped 6 bases and J dropped 0 bases, with 24 bases sitting between them. Germline lookup yields CDR1 MDHEN and CDR2 SYDVKM.

V usage is TRBV7-9 and J usage is TRBJ1-4; D is possibly TRBD1 (5 bases). The germline V gene encodes CDR1 SEHNR and CDR2 FQNEAQ (reference sequence). Trimming removed 4 bases at V and 4 bases at J, with 16 bases between. This CDR3 has 16 residues. CDR3 bases: TGTGCCAGCAGCTCACAATCCGGGGGATTTAATGAAAAACTGTTTTTT. Translation: CASSSQSGGFNEKLFF.

This CDR3 is CASSPSGTVYGYTF. The CDR3 DNA sequence: TGTGCCAGCAGCCCCTCGGGGACAGTGTATGGCTACACCTTC. V is TRBV3-1 (or the pseudogene TRBV3-2) and J is TRBJ1-2, with TRBD1 identical over 7 bases. This CDR3 has 14 residues. The ends lost 4 bases at V and 5 bases at J; junction bases unmatched: 7. Germline assignment: CDR1 LGHDT and CDR2 YNNKEL (reference sequence).

V gene TRBV9 combines with J gene TRBJ2-7; no definite D call. Germline values: CDR1 SGDLS, CDR2 YYNGEE. V shed 4 bases and J shed 0 bases, with 11 bases lying between them. This CDR3 has 14 residues. CDR3 nucleotides: TGTGCCAGCAGCTTAGGCTGGAGCTCCTACGAGCAGTACTTC. Amino acid sequence: CASSLGWSSYEQYF. The whole variable domain, filled in from reference TRBV9 and TRBJ2-7, reads DSGVTQTPKHLITATGQRVTLRCSPRSGDLSVYWYQQSLDQGLQFLIQYYNGEERAKGNILERFSAQQFPDLHSELNLSSLELGDSALYFCASSLGWSSYEQYFGPGTRLTVT.

This sequence joins TRBV29-1 and TRBJ2-5; 9 bases match TRBD2. V lost 4 bases and J lost 6; bases outside the gene matches: 12. Germline CDR1 and CDR2: SQVTM and ANQGSEA. The CDR3 runs 15 residues. The CDR3, as DNA: TGCAGCGTTGGAAGGGGGGGTCTAGCGGGGAAGACCCAGTACTTC. It codes for CSVGRGGLAGKTQYF.